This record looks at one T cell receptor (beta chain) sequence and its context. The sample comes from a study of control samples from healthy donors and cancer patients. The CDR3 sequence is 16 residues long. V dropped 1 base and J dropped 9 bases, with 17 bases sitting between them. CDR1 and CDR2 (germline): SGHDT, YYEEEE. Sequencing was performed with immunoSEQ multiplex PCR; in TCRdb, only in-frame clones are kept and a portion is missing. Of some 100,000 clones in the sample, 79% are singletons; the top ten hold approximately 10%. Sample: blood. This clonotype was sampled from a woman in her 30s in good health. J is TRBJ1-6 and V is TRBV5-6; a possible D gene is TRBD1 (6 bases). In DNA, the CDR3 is TGTGCCAGCAGCTTGCCTGGGGGCGAGGGAAGTTCACCCCTCCACTTT. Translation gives CASSLPGGEGSSPLHF.